This is a list of T cell receptor beta chains from one sample in a study of blood T cell repertoires in COVID-19. The protocol was immunoSEQ multiplex PCR, while the TCRdb copy is restricted to in-frame clones and leaves out a portion. The table includes around 64,000 clones, around 65% detected once. Sequencing was carried out using PBMCs or T cells enriched from blood (not recorded which). These receptor sequences come from a woman aged 55-75 years who had been exposed to COVID-19. CDR3s leave out the opening cysteine and the closing phenylalanine or tryptophan. D genes are given only for firm matches. Clone size is given for some rows only: seen once, a few or many times, or a class if the clone is expanded.

.,.,TRBV7-9,TRBJ1-6,ASSFKQGTPPLH
.,.,TRBV15,TRBJ2-7,ATSRDKQDEQY
.,.,TRBV2,TRBJ1-1,ASSEPKGVNTEAF
TRBD1,once,TRBV27,TRBJ2-1,ASSLSTTGINEQF
.,.,TRBV20-1,TRBJ2-1,SAKSLEEQF
TRBD2,.,TRBV4-1,TRBJ2-1,ASSQELAGGNNEQF
.,.,TRBV2,TRBJ1-3,ARQISGNTIY
.,.,TRBV7-9,TRBJ2-2,ASSLESVGELF
TRBD1,.,TRBV28,TRBJ1-5,ASSDRAWNQPQH
TRBD1,once,TRBV6-2/TRBV6-3,TRBJ1-2,ASSYSSTGGYSYGYT
TRBD2,.,TRBV7-2,TRBJ2-1,ASSLASAGGNEQF
.,.,TRBV7-9,TRBJ1-2,ASSPRPDNYGYT
TRBD1,many,TRBV28,TRBJ1-5,ASRPSGQGDGQPQH
TRBD1,.,TRBV14,TRBJ1-1,ASLTGDRGTEAF
.,once,TRBV27,TRBJ2-7,ASSISWGTGQY
TRBD1,.,TRBV7-6,TRBJ2-1,ASSLVGQGANNEQF
.,once,TRBV7-2,TRBJ1-1,ASSVQELNTEAF
.,.,TRBV28,TRBJ1-6,ASSPPQRGRVSPLH
TRBD2,.,TRBV7-7,TRBJ2-2,ASSNSGGALTGELF
TRBD1,.,TRBV29-1,TRBJ2-1,SVDRTGGDEQF
TRBD1,.,TRBV28,TRBJ2-1,ASSSTGTGEGNEQF
TRBD1,.,TRBV7-2,TRBJ1-2,ASSLRTGGTYGYT
TRBD1,many,TRBV6-1,TRBJ2-5,ASSEVLGTGAETQY
.,once,TRBV6-5,TRBJ1-1,ASSPSGVLNTEAF
TRBD2,.,TRBV7-6,TRBJ2-1,ASRGVSTSNEQF
.,.,TRBV21-1,TRBJ2-5,AVPPGQGRKETQY
.,.,TRBV9,TRBJ1-2,ASSVGLVGLT
.,.,TRBV24-1,TRBJ2-7,ATSERTSMGYEQY
TRBD2,.,TRBV6-2/TRBV6-3,TRBJ2-3,ASSYSSSGSYKGDTQY
TRBD1,.,TRBV5-1,TRBJ1-2,ASSATSGTANYGYT
.,.,TRBV19,TRBJ1-2,ASSMRAGEGYGYT
TRBD2,.,TRBV6-1,TRBJ2-5,ASSVGLAGAGETQY
.,.,TRBV7-8,TRBJ2-2,ASSLKLGGENTGELF
TRBD2,.,TRBV29-1,TRBJ2-3,SVELAGDRDTQY
TRBD1,.,TRBV3-1/TRBV3-2,TRBJ1-3,ASSQEAGGFIGNTIY
.,.,TRBV30,TRBJ2-4,AWGGKEDIQY
TRBD1,many,TRBV18,TRBJ1-1,ASSRGQAGTEAF
.,.,TRBV24-1,TRBJ1-5,ATSDYRDTQH
TRBD1,many,TRBV28,TRBJ2-5,ASSSQDRGLETQY
TRBD2,.,TRBV5-4,TRBJ2-5,ASSLALAGGGETQY
.,.,TRBV10-3,TRBJ2-1,AISEGLYNEQF
.,few,TRBV5-1,TRBJ1-2,ASSLGDGYYGYT
.,.,TRBV4-2,TRBJ1-5,ASSQNRLAQPQH
.,.,TRBV19,TRBJ2-1,ASSISGPSSYNEQF
TRBD1,.,TRBV19,TRBJ2-1,ASERFQGAYNEQF
TRBD2,.,TRBV29-1,TRBJ2-3,SVTSGSTDTQY
.,.,TRBV19,TRBJ1-1,ASTYSGTEAF
TRBD1,.,TRBV5-1,TRBJ1-4,ASSAGGRATNEKLF